The clone carrying this T cell receptor beta chain has a count of ten or more. Its antigen remains unidentified. The CDR3 spans 13 residues. Per the germline V gene, CDR1 is DFQATT and CDR2 is SNEGSKA (reference sequence). V was pared by 1 base and J by 3 bases, with 9 bases between. The sample is drawn from a study of glioma-infiltrating T cells. Whole-study findings and limits: Non-neoplastic patients had below-expected tissue-blood divergence, while all gliomas exceeded expectation. Tissue and blood shared very few CDR3 sequences.

The iRepertoire nested amplicon-rescue multiplex PCR amplified TCR alpha and beta CDR3s from RNA. From the multiplex PCR reads, TCRdb called clonotypes with MiXCR, one entry per CDR3 protein. Among 100,000 to 150,000 distinct CDR3 sequences listed, 20% to 25% were seen once. This chain links TRBV20-1 with TRBJ1-1; D is ambiguous. The sequenced sample consisted of glioma tissue, nonneoplastic brain tissue, or PBMCs (not recorded which). This receptor was obtained from a human donor with low-grade glioma or glioblastoma, undergoing nonglioma brain surgery, or in good health (not recorded which). The DNA of the CDR3 is TGCAGTGCTAGAGCCTCGACCTACACTGAAGCTTTCTTT. This gives the protein CSARASTYTEAFF.